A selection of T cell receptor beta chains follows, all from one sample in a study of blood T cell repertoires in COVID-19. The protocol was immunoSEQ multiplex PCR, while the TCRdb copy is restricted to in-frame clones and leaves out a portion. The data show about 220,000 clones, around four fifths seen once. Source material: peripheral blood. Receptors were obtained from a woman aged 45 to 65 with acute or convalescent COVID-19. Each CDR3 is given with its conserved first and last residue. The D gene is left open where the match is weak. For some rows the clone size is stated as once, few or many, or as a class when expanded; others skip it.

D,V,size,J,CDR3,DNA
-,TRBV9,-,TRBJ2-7,CASSAPGGLDEQYF,TGTGCCAGCAGCGCACCCGGGGGTCTCGACGAGCAGTACTTC
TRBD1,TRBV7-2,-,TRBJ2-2,CASSLSTGGAGELFF,TGTGCCAGCAGCTTGTCGACAGGGGGGGCCGGGGAGCTGTTTTTT
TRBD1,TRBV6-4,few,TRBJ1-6,CASSDFGQGYNSPLHF,TGTGCCAGCAGTGACTTCGGACAGGGGTATAATTCACCCCTCCACTTT
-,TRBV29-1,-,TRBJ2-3,CSGSAGTDTQYF,TGCAGCGGATCAGCGGGCACAGATACGCAGTATTTT
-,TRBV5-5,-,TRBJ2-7,CASSLGFLNYEQYF,TGTGCCAGCAGCTTGGGGTTCCTAAACTACGAGCAGTACTTC
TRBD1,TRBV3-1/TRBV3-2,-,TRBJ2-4,CASSDRGLKAKNIQYF,TGTGCCAGCAGCGACAGGGGGTTGAAGGCCAAAAACATTCAGTACTTC
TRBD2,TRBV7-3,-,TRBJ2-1,CASSLRGRAVDEQFF,TGTGCCAGCAGCTTAAGGGGGAGGGCCGTCGATGAGCAGTTCTTC
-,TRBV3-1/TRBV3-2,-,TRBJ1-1,CASSGFGGADTEAFF,TGTGCCAGCAGCGGGTTTGGGGGGGCGGACACTGAAGCTTTCTTT
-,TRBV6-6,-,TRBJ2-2,CASSYFGQGDTGELFF,TGTGCCAGCAGTTACTTCGGCCAAGGGGACACCGGGGAGCTGTTTTTT
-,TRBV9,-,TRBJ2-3,CASSVARVADTQYF,TGTGCCAGCAGCGTAGCCAGGGTTGCAGATACGCAGTATTTT
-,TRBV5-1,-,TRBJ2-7,CASSFGDKVSYEQYF,TGCGCCAGCAGCTTTGGGGACAAGGTCTCCTACGAGCAGTACTTC
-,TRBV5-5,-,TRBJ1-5,CASSPISGGRGNQPQHF,TGTGCCAGCAGCCCCATAAGCGGGGGTAGAGGCAATCAGCCCCAGCATTTT
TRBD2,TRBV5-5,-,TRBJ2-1,CASSLGLAGWGQFF,TGTGCCAGCAGCTTGGGTTTAGCGGGATGGGGTCAGTTCTTC
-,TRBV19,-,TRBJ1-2,CASRSQQEGGYTF,TGTGCCAGTAGATCACAACAGGAAGGGGGCTACACCTTC
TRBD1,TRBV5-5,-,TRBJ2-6,CASSLTGTGGSGANVLTF,TGTGCCAGCAGCTTAACCGGGACAGGGGGCTCTGGGGCCAACGTCCTGACTTTC
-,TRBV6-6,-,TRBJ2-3,CASRPPGQLTIDTQYF,TGTGCCAGCAGACCCCCAGGACAATTGACGATAGATACGCAGTATTTT
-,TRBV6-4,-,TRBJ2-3,CASSDSSDTQYF,TGTGCCAGCAGTGACTCGAGCGATACGCAGTATTTT
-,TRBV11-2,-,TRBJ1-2,CASSKNTGYGYTF,TGTGCCAGCAGCAAAAACACAGGCTATGGCTACACCTTC
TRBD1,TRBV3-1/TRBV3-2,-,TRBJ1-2,CASSPGTATAAGYTF,TGTGCCAGCAGCCCGGGGACAGCCACGGCGGCTGGCTACACCTTC
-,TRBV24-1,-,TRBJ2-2,CATAMAAGAGELFF,TGTGCCACCGCCATGGCAGCCGGGGCCGGGGAGCTGTTTTTT
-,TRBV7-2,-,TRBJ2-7,CASSRNIAIVASYEQYF,TGTGCCAGCAGTCGCAACATAGCAATAGTGGCTTCCTACGAGCAGTACTTC
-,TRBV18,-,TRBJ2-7,CASSPPMEGEQYF,TGTGCCAGCTCACCACCTATGGAGGGCGAGCAGTACTTC
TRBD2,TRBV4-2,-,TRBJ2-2,CASSPRASGLHGGELFF,TGTGCCAGCAGCCCGAGGGCTAGCGGACTCCATGGCGGGGAGCTGTTTTTT
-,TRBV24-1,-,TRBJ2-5,CATSDSGRKTQYF,TGTGCCACCAGTGATAGTGGGAGGAAGACCCAGTACTTC
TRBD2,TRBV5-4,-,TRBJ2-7,CASSLAGTSGRSEQYF,TGTGCCAGCAGCTTGGCCGGGACTAGCGGGAGGTCCGAGCAGTACTTC
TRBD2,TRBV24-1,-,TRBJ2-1,CATSVHLAGGRVEQFF,TGTGCCACCAGTGTTCATCTAGCGGGAGGAAGGGTTGAGCAGTTCTTC
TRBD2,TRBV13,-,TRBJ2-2,CASSLSITSGRKGELFF,TGTGCCAGCAGCTTAAGTATAACTAGCGGGAGAAAGGGGGAGCTGTTTTTT
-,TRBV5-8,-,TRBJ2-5,CASSTATRGETQYF,TGTGCCAGCAGCACTGCGACCCGGGGAGAGACCCAGTACTTC
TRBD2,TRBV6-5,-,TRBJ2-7,CASSARGETNYEQYF,TGTGCCAGCAGCGCTCGGGGGGAGACTAACTACGAGCAGTACTTC
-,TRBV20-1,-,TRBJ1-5,CSARVLGAQHF,TGCAGTGCTAGAGTCCTCGGGGCCCAGCATTTT
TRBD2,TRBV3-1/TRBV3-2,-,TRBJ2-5,CASSQDRLAGGPGETQYF,TGTGCCAGCAGCCAAGACCGACTAGCGGGAGGGCCGGGAGAGACCCAGTACTTC
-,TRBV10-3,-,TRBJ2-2,CAIRPSGSVRITGELFF,TGTGCCATCAGACCAAGTGGGAGCGTCCGGATCACCGGGGAGCTGTTTTTT
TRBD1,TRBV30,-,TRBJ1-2,CALYRGDGYGYTF,TGTGCACTATACAGGGGGGACGGCTATGGCTACACCTTC